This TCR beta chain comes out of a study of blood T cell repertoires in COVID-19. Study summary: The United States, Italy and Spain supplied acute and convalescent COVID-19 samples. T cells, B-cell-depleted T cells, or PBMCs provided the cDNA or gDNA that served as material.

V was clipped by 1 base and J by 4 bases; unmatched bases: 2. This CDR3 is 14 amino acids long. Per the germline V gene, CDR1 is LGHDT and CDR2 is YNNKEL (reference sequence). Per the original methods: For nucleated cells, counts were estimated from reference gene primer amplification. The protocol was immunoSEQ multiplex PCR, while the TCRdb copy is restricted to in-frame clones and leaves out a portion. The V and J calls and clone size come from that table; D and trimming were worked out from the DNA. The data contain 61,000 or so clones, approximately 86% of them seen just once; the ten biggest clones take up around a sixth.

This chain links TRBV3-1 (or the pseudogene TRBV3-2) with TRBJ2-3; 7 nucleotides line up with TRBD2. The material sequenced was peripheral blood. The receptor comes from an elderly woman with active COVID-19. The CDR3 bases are TGTGCCAGCAGCCAAGGCCTAGCGGCAGATACGCAGTATTTT. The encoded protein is CASSQGLAADTQYF.